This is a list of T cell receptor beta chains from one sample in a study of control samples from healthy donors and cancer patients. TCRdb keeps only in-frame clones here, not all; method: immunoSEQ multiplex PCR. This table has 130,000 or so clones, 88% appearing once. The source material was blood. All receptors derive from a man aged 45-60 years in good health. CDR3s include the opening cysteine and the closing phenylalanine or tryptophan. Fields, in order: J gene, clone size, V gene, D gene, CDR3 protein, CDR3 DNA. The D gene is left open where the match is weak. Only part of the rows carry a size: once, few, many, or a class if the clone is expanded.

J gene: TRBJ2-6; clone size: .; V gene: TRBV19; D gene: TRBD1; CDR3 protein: CASSQTGGIGANVLTF; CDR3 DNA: TGTGCCAGTAGTCAGACAGGGGGAATTGGGGCCAACGTCCTGACTTTC
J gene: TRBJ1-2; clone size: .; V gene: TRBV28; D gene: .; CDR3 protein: CASSIRQANYGYTF; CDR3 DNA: TGTGCCAGCAGCATAAGACAGGCTAACTATGGCTACACCTTC
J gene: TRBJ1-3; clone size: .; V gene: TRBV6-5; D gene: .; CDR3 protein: CASSSGRLEDTIYF; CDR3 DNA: TGTGCCAGCAGTTCCGGACGGTTGGAAGACACCATATATTTT
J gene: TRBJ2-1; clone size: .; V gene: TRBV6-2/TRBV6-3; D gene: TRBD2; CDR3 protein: CASSSRYSSGGYNEQFF; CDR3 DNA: TGTGCCAGCAGTTCCCGCTATTCTAGCGGGGGGTACAATGAGCAGTTCTTC
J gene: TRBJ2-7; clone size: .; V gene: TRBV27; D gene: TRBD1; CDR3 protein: CASSLQGSYEQYF; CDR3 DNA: TGTGCCAGCAGTCTACAGGGGTCCTACGAGCAGTACTTC
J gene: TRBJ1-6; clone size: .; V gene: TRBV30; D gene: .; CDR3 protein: CAWSVPLRPLHF; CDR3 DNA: TGTGCCTGGAGTGTCCCCCTTAGACCCCTCCACTTT
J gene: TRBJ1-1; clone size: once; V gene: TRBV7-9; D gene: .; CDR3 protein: CASSLTGTFGVNTEAFF; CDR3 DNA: TGTGCCAGCAGTTTAACCGGGACCTTCGGAGTGAACACTGAAGCTTTCTTT
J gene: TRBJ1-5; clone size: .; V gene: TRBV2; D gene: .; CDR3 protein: CASRLDGHNQPQHF; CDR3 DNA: TGTGCCAGCAGATTAGACGGGCACAATCAGCCCCAGCATTTT
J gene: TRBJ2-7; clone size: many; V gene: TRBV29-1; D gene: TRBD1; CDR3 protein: CSVVAGGGYEQYF; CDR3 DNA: TGCAGCGTTGTGGCAGGGGGCGGCTACGAGCAGTACTTC
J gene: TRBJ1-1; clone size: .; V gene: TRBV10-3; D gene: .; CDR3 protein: CAIMGVMNTEAFF; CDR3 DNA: TGTGCCATCATGGGGGTTATGAACACTGAAGCTTTCTTT
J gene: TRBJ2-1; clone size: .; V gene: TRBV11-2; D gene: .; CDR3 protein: CASSSTLYNEQFF; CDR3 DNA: TGTGCCAGCAGCTCGACGCTCTACAATGAGCAGTTCTTC
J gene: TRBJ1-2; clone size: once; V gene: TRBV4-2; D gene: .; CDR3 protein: CASSQDPSVRLGYGYTF; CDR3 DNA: TGTGCCAGCAGCCAAGATCCGAGCGTACGCTTGGGATATGGCTACACCTTC
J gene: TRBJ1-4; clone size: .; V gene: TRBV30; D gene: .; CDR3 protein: CAWTRLDSLTEKLFF; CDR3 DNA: TGTGCCTGGACCCGACTGGACAGCCTTACCGAAAAACTGTTTTTT
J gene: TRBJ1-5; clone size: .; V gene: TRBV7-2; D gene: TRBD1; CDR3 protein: CASEKKGGVNQPQHF; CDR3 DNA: TGTGCCAGCGAAAAAAAAGGGGGCGTCAATCAGCCCCAGCATTTT
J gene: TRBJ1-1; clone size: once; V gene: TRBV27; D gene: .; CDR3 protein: CASSLNLGVLGTEAFF; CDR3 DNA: TGTGCCAGCAGTTTAAATCTGGGAGTCCTGGGCACTGAAGCTTTCTTT
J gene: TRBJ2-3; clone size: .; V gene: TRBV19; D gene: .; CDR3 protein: CASSKGYVTDTQYF; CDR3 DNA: TGTGCCAGTAGTAAGGGTTATGTGACAGATACGCAGTATTTT
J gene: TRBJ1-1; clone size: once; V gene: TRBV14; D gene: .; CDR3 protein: CASSQARGMNTEAFF; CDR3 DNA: TGTGCCAGCAGCCAAGCAAGGGGAATGAACACTGAAGCTTTCTTT
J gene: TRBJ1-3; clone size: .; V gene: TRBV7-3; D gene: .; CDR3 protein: CASSETDGNTIYF; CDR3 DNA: TGTGCCAGCAGCGAAACCGACGGAAACACCATATATTTT
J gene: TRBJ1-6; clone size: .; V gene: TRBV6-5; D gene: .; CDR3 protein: CASAAGPYNSPLHF; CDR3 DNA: TGTGCCAGCGCAGCCGGGCCCTATAATTCACCCCTCCACTTT
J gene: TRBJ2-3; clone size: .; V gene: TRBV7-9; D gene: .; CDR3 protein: CASSSQGRVTDTQYF; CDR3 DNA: TGTGCCAGCAGCTCACAGGGGAGGGTCACAGATACGCAGTATTTT
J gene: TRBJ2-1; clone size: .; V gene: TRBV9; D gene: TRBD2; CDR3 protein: CASSVAAGGVKYNEQFF; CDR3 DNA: TGTGCCAGCAGCGTAGCTGCTGGGGGGGTTAAATACAATGAGCAGTTCTTC
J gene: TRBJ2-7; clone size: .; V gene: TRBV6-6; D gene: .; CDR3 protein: CASSPDGSSYEQYF; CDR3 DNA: TGTGCCAGCAGTCCGGACGGATCTTCCTACGAGCAGTACTTC
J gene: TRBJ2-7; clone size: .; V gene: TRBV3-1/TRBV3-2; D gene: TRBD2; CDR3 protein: CASSQEGLAGYEQYF; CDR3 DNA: TGTGCCAGCAGCCAAGAAGGTTTAGCGGGCTACGAGCAGTACTTC
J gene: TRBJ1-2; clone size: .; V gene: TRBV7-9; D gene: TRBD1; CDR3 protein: CASSWDSALPGYTF; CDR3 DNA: TGTGCCAGCAGCTGGGACAGCGCATTACCTGGCTACACCTTC
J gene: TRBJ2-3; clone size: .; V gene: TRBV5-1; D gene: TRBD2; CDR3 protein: CASSSNRDYSTDTQYF; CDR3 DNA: TGCGCCAGCAGCTCAAACCGGGACTATAGCACAGATACGCAGTATTTT
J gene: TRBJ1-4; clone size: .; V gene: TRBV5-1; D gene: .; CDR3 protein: CASNPGSGEKLFF; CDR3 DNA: TGCGCCAGCAACCCAGGGTCCGGAGAAAAACTGTTTTTT
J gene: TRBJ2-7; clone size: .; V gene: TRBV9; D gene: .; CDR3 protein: CASSSLRRGGEQYF; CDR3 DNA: TGTGCCAGCAGCTCACTCCGCCGAGGGGGTGAGCAGTACTTC
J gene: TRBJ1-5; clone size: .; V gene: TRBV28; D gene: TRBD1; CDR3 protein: CASSTGGTQPQHF; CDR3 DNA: TGTGCCAGCAGCACAGGGGGCACTCAGCCCCAGCATTTT
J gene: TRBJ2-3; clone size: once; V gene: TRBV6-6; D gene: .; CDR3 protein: CASRPGDSTDTQYF; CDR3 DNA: TGTGCCAGCAGACCCGGGGACAGCACAGATACGCAGTATTTT
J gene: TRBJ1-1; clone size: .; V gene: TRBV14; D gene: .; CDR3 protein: CASSQGWTEAFF; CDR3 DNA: TGTGCCAGCAGCCAAGGTTGGACTGAAGCTTTCTTT
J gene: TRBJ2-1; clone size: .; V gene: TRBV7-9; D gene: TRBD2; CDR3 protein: CASSVSGAKYNEQFF; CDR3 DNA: TGTGCCAGCAGCGTTAGCGGGGCTAAATACAATGAGCAGTTCTTC
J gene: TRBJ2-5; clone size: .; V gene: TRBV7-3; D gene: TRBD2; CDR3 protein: CASSVGTRGGAGETQYF; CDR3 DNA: TGTGCCAGCAGCGTAGGGACTCGCGGGGGGGCCGGGGAGACCCAGTACTTC
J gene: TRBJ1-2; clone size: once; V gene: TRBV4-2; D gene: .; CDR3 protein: CASSPLGDYGYTF; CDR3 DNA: TGTGCCAGCAGCCCCCTTGGGGACTATGGCTACACCTTC
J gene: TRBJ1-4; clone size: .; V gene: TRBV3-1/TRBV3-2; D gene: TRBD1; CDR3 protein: CASSNNRGREKLFF; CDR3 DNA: TGTGCCAGCAGCAATAACAGGGGGCGGGAAAAACTGTTTTTT
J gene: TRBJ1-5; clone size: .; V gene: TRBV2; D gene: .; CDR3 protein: CASSTHSNQPQHF; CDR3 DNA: TGTGCCAGCTCGACACATAGCAATCAGCCCCAGCATTTT
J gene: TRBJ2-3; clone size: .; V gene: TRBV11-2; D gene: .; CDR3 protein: CASSLAGRGPSTDTQYF; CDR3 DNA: TGTGCCAGCAGCTTAGCTGGGCGGGGGCCGAGCACAGATACGCAGTATTTT
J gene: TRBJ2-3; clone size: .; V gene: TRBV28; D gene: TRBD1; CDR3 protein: CATQGQASGAPTDTQYF; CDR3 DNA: TGTGCCACCCAGGGACAGGCGTCGGGGGCCCCCACAGATACGCAGTATTTT
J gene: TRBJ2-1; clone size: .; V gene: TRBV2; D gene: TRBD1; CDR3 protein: CASSNGLSGGSYNEQFF; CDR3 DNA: TGTGCCAGCAGTAATGGACTGTCAGGGGGCTCCTACAATGAGCAGTTCTTC
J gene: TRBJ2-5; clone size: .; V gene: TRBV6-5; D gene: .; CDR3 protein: CASSYGGRRETQYF; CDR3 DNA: TGTGCCAGCAGTTACGGGGGGCGCCGAGAGACCCAGTACTTC
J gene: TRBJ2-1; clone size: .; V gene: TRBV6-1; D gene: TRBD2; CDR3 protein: CASSEDGGGDNEQFF; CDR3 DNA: TGTGCCAGCAGTGAAGATGGCGGGGGGGACAATGAGCAGTTCTTC
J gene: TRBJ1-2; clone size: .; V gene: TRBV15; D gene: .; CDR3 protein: CATSRDRSSGNYGYTF; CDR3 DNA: TGTGCCACCAGCAGAGATAGGAGTTCCGGTAACTATGGCTACACCTTC